This TCR beta chain was captured in a study of regulatory T cells in long-lasting Graves disease. Study-wide points: Authors noted too few samples as a limitation.

Described time point: newly diagnosed GD, antithyroid drugs for less than 3 months. Generation of the TCR library employed RNA extracted from PBMCs. As regards this clonotype: The antigen remains undetermined.

V gave up 6 bases and J gave up 3 bases, with 14 bases separating them. CDR3 length equals 14 residues. Per the germline V gene, CDR1 is LNHNV and CDR2 is YYDKDF (reference sequence). Researchers made TCR beta libraries by using iRepertoire HTBI primers and running Arm-PCR on CDR3 regions. TCRdb independently ran MiXCR on the multiplex PCR reads; one entry per CDR3 protein. In the table there are under 500,000 distinct CDR3 sequences, roughly 17% of which are singletons. These sequences were also reported in another study, on T cells in Graves' hyperthyroidism and ophthalmopathy.

The chain is built from TRBV15 and TRBJ2-5; D tentatively fits TRBD1 or TRBD2 (5 bases each). Sequenced here: peripheral blood mononuclear cells (PBMCs), sampled at new diagnosis, from a patient treated with antithyroid drugs. This clonotype was sampled from a woman in her 30s with Graves disease. CDR3 loop: CATRRGSREETQYF. CDR3 sequence (DNA): TGTGCCACCAGGAGGGGCTCAAGGGAAGAGACCCAGTACTTC.